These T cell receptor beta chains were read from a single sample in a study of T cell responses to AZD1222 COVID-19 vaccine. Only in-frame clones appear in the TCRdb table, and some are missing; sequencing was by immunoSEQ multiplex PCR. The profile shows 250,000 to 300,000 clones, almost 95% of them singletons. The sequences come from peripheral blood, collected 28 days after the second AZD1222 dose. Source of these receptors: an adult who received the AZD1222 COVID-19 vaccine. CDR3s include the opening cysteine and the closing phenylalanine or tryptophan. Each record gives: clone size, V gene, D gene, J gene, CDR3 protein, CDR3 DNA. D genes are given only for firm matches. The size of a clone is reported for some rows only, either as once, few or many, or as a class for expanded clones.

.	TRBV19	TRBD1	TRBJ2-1	CASSIPGGYNEQFF	TGTGCCAGTAGTATCCCAGGGGGCTACAATGAGCAGTTCTTC
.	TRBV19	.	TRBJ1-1	CASTEQRDTEAFF	TGTGCCAGTACTGAACAGAGGGACACTGAAGCTTTCTTT
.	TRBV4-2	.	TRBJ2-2	CASSQDKGAGGLFF	TGTGCCAGCAGCCAAGATAAGGGGGCCGGGGGGCTGTTTTTT
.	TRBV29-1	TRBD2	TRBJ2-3	CSVNHGLAGGTDTQYF	TGCAGCGTGAACCACGGACTAGCGGGGGGCACAGATACGCAGTATTTT
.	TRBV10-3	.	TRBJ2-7	CAISLKDSHEQYF	TGTGCCATCAGTTTAAAAGATTCCCACGAGCAGTACTTC
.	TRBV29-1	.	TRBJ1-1	CRATDGSNEAFF	TGCAGAGCAACAGACGGCTCGAATGAAGCTTTCTTT
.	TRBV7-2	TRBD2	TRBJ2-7	CASSFSGRSYEQYF	TGTGCCAGCAGCTTTAGCGGGAGATCCTACGAGCAGTACTTC
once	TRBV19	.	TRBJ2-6	CASSIQGGGSGANVLTF	TGTGCCAGTAGTATACAGGGGGGCGGCTCCGGGGCCAACGTCCTGACTTTC
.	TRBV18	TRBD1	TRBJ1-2	CASSPRGDRFYTF	TGTGCCAGCTCACCACGGGGGGACAGGTTCTACACCTTC
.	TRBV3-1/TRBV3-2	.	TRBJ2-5	CASSQGSGGETQYF	TGTGCCAGCAGCCAAGGGTCCGGGGGAGAGACCCAGTACTTC
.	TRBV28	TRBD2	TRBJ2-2	CASSLGASGRSTGELFF	TGTGCCAGCAGTTTAGGGGCTAGCGGGAGGAGCACCGGGGAGCTGTTTTTT
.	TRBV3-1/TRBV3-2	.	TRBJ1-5	CASSQGGGVQPQHF	TGTGCCAGCAGCCAAGGAGGGGGAGTTCAGCCCCAGCATTTT
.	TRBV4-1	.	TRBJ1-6	CASSQVGLTNSPLHF	TGCGCCAGCAGCCAAGTCGGCCTGACGAATTCACCCCTCCACTTT
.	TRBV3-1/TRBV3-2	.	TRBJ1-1	CASSQGGRLGTEAFF	TGTGCCAGCAGCCAAGGGGGGCGATTGGGCACTGAAGCTTTCTTT
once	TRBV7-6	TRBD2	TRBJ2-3	CASSLGGGGTTDTQYF	TGTGCCAGCAGCTTAGGTGGCGGGGGGACAACAGATACGCAGTATTTT
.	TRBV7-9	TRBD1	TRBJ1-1	CASSLLTGRMTEAFF	TGTGCCAGCAGTTTACTGACAGGGAGGATGACTGAAGCTTTCTTT
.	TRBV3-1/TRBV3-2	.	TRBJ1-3	CASSQVPFGNTIYF	TGTGCCAGCAGCCAAGTCCCGTTTGGAAACACCATATATTTT
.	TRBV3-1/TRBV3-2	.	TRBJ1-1	CASSPGPGMGTEAFF	TGTGCCAGCAGCCCTGGCCCGGGGATGGGGACTGAAGCTTTCTTT
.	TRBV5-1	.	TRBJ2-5	CASSFTQSGETQYF	TGCGCCAGCAGCTTTACTCAGTCCGGTGAGACCCAGTACTTC
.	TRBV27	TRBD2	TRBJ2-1	CASSLAGAYNEQFF	TGTGCCAGCAGTTTAGCGGGGGCCTACAATGAGCAGTTCTTC
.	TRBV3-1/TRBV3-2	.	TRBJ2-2	CASSQASGIPPNTGELFF	TGTGCCAGCAGCCAGGCTTCCGGGATCCCTCCGAACACCGGGGAGCTGTTTTTT
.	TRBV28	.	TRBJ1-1	CASRDQVSATEAFF	TGTGCCAGCAGGGATCAAGTGAGTGCCACTGAAGCTTTCTTT
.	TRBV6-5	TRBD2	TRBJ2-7	CASSWGREGALYEQYF	TGTGCCAGCAGTTGGGGGCGGGAGGGGGCGCTTTACGAGCAGTACTTC
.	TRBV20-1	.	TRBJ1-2	CSATGSGGYTF	TGCAGTGCTACGGGTTCGGGAGGCTACACCTTC
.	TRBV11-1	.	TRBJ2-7	CASSLVGLSYEQYF	TGTGCCAGCAGCTTAGTGGGCCTCTCCTACGAGCAGTACTTC
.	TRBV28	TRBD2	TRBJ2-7	CASRGTSGPSGSYEQYF	TGTGCCAGCAGGGGGACTAGCGGGCCATCCGGGTCTTACGAGCAGTACTTC
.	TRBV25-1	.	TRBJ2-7	CASSRAGAGANEQYF	TGTGCCAGCAGTCGAGCTGGGGCAGGGGCGAACGAGCAGTACTTC
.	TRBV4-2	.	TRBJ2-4	CASSQATSLAKNIQYF	TGTGCCAGCAGCCAAGCAACATCCCTAGCCAAAAACATTCAGTACTTC
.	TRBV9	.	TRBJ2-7	CASSPDGTTAYEQYF	TGTGCCAGCAGCCCAGACGGGACAACGGCCTACGAGCAGTACTTC
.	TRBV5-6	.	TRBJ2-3	CASSLGLRSSTDTQYF	TGTGCCAGCAGCTTGGGGCTGCGGTCAAGCACAGATACGCAGTATTTT
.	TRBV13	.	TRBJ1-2	CASSRGANYGYTF	TGTGCCAGCAGCCGTGGCGCTAACTATGGCTACACCTTC
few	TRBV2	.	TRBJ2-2	CASTLWESGELFF	TGTGCCAGCACTCTGTGGGAATCCGGGGAGCTGTTTTTT
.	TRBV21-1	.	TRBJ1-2	CASPGAGHYGYTF	TGTGCCAGCCCCGGGGCGGGCCACTATGGCTACACCTTC
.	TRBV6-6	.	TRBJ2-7	CASSQFGGSDGRTSYEQYF	TGTGCCAGCAGTCAGTTCGGGGGCTCGGACGGGAGGACCTCCTACGAGCAGTACTTC
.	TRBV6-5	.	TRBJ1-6	CASSTGRYSPLHF	TGTGCCAGCAGTACCGGACGTTATTCACCCCTCCACTTT
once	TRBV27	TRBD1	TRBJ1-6	CASSLIRGGTGGNFYNSPLHF	TGTGCCAGCAGTTTAATTCGGGGGGGGACAGGGGGCAATTTCTATAATTCACCCCTCCACTTT
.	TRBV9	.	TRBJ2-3	CASSARDSALLTDTQYF	TGTGCCAGCAGCGCCCGGGACTCCGCTCTCCTTACAGATACGCAGTATTTT
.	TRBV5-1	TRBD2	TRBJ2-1	CASSLGLAGDNEQFF	TGCGCCAGCAGCTTGGGACTAGCGGGGGACAATGAGCAGTTCTTC
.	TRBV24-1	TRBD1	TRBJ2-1	CATSDLGTGPHEQFF	TGTGCCACCAGTGATTTGGGGACAGGGCCCCATGAGCAGTTCTTC
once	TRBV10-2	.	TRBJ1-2	CASSEDGPVYAF	TGCGCCAGCAGCGAAGATGGACCCGTTTACGCCTTC
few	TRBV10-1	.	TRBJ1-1	CASSARGTTEAFF	TGCGCCAGCAGTGCAAGGGGCACCACTGAAGCTTTCTTT
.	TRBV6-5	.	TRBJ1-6	CASSTSSYNSPLHF	TGTGCCAGCAGCACAAGCTCCTATAATTCACCCCTCCACTTT
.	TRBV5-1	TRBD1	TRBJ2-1	CASSFGQGNHEQFF	TGCGCCAGCAGCTTCGGACAGGGGAACCATGAGCAGTTCTTC
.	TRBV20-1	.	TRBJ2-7	CSASWHEQYF	TGCAGTGCTAGCTGGCACGAGCAGTACTTC